This T cell receptor (beta chain) was identified during a study of shared clonotypes between healthy human individuals. Overall study results and limits: Generally, estimated richness proved larger in naive subsets than it did in memory subsets.

CD45RO-negative cells were positively selected for CCR7, leaving out terminally differentiated effector memory CD45RA+ cells. The authors split each subset's genomic DNA evenly across several immunoSEQ plates. TCRdb's copy holds only in-frame clones and misses some; the assay was immunoSEQ multiplex PCR. The sample records some 2.1 million clones, 80% to 95% being singletons. V lost 3 bases, J lost 4 bases, and 18 bases stayed unmatched. This CDR3 has 19 residues. CDR1 is MDHEN, CDR2 SYDVKM, per germline. This clone showed up just once. Its antigen is as yet unknown. The source of this sequence is a man aged 18 to 29 in good health. Some clones in this sample may be carry-over from other donors' samples. The sample taken for sequencing was naive CD8+ T cells from PBMCs. J is TRBJ2-5 and V is TRBV28; 9 nucleotides match TRBD1. The CDR3 spells CASSFPGTGHQDLGETQYF. In DNA, the CDR3 is TGTGCCAGCAGTTTCCCTGGGACAGGGCATCAGGATTTGGGAGAGACCCAGTACTTC.